This T cell receptor (beta chain) was profiled in a study of technical replicates of blood from a few donors. Sequencing used immunoSEQ multiplex PCR; TCRdb keeps in-frame clones, though not all of them. In the table there are about 61,000 clones, approximately 97% of which are singletons. Germline V gives CDR1 MNHEY, CDR2 SVGAGI. V shed 6 bases and J 2 bases; nucleotides not matched to a gene: 6. This CDR3 comprises 15 residues. The sample taken for sequencing was T cells isolated from PBMCs. The chain joins TRBV6-5 to TRBJ2-7; 11 bases align to TRBD2. The receptor was isolated from a human donor in good health. In nucleotides, the CDR3 is TGTGCCAGCAGGTTCCAGACTAGCGGGGCCTACGAGCAGTACTTC. This translates into CASRFQTSGAYEQYF.